These 18 T cell receptor beta chains came from one sample sequenced in a study of PD-1 blockade in classical Hodgkin lymphoma. Autologous stem cell transplantation was followed by relapse in every patient, and brentuximab vedotin exposure varied. Sequenced by immunoSEQ multiplex PCR; TCRdb stores in-frame clones only, minus some. The sample lists approximately 99,000 clones, 89% seen once, with 15% to 20% in the top ten. The sequences come from peripheral blood mononuclear cells (PBMCs), collected before the second cycle of nivolumab. The origin of the receptors is a human donor with classical Hodgkin lymphoma.

This clone came up once. The gene calls are TRBV27 and TRBJ2-5; unclear D gene. This CDR3 is 12 amino acids long. Germline V gene lookup returns CDR1 MNHEY and CDR2 SMNVEV (reference sequence). The V and J ends lost 4 bases and 1 base respectively, with 4 bases between them. CDR3 region: CASSSRQETQYF. The CDR3 bases are TGTGCCAGCAGTTCCCGCCAAGAGACCCAGTACTTC.

The chain has TRBV5-4 and TRBJ2-5; no reliable D call. V was shortened by 4 bases and J by 0 bases, with 13 bases between the two germline ends. This CDR3 contains 15 residues. Germline loops: CDR1 SGHNT, CDR2 YYREEE (reference sequence). This CDR3 is CASSLDLGYQETQYF. The DNA for the CDR3 is TGTGCCAGCAGCCTGGACCTGGGGTACCAAGAGACCCAGTACTTC. The whole variable domain, remainder taken from reference TRBV5-4 and TRBJ2-5, is ETGVTQSPTHLIKTRGQQVTLRCSSQSGHNTVSWYQQALGQGPQFIFQYYREEENGRGNFPPRFSGLQFPNYSSELNVNALELDDSALYLCASSLDLGYQETQYFGPGTRLLVL.

The gene calls are TRBV29-1 and TRBJ2-7; no definite D call. CDR3 length equals 13 residues. Germline lookup yields CDR1 SQVTM and CDR2 ANQGSEA. Trimming shortened V by 3 bases and J by 2 bases, and 11 bases separated the two germline ends. CDR3 sequence reads: CSVDGMGTYEQYF. The CDR3 coding sequence is TGCAGCGTTGATGGGATGGGCACCTACGAGCAGTACTTC.

The rearrangement links TRBV9 to TRBJ1-1; a possible D gene is TRBD1 (6 bases). The germline V gene encodes CDR1 SGDLS and CDR2 YYNGEE. V was trimmed by 3 bases and J by 7 bases, leaving 10 bases between them. CDR3 size: 12 residues. This CDR3 reads CASSETGIEAFF. The CDR3 DNA reads TGTGCCAGCAGCGAAACAGGGATTGAAGCTTTCTTT.

The J gene is TRBJ2-7, the V gene TRBV19, with D tentatively TRBD2 (6 bases). This CDR3 comprises 14 residues. Looked up from germline, CDR1 is LNHDA and CDR2 is SQIVND (reference sequence). V was cut by 7 bases and J by 0 bases, with 13 bases left in between. CDR3 amino acids: CASTASARSYEQYF. The CDR3 nucleotides are TGTGCCAGTACTGCTAGCGCCCGCTCCTACGAGCAGTACTTC.

The rearrangement joins TRBV19 to TRBJ1-1, with D unclear. Germline V gene sequence: CDR1 LNHDA, CDR2 SQIVND (reference sequence). The CDR3 contains 16 residues. Trimming took 3 bases from V and 1 from J, leaving 15 bases between them. The CDR3 bases are TGTGCCAGTAGTATTAGATTGGCACCCTCGAACACTGAAGCTTTCTTT. This encodes CASSIRLAPSNTEAFF. The full variable domain, in which reference TRBV19 and TRBJ1-1 provide the parts outside the CDR3, is DGGITQSPKYLFRKEGQNVTLSCEQNLNHDAMYWYRQDPGQGLRLIYYSQIVNDFQKGDIAEGYSVSREKKESFPLTVTSAQKNPTAFYLCASSIRLAPSNTEAFFGQGTRLTVV.

This sequence joins TRBV6-5 and TRBJ1-4, with 12 bases matching TRBD1. V gave up 4 bases and J gave up 11 bases; unmatched junction bases: 5. Germline-derived CDR1 and CDR2 are MNHEY and SVGAGI. The CDR3 extends over 14 amino acids. CDR3 nucleotides: TGTGCCAGCAGTTCCCGGGACAGGGGGCGGAAACTGTTTTTT. Amino acid sequence: CASSSRDRGRKLFF.

The CDR3 coding sequence is TGCGCCAGCAGCCAAGATCGAGCCGGGAGCGCCTACGAGCAGTACTTC. Protein: CASSQDRAGSAYEQYF. The chain employs TRBV4-1 and TRBJ2-7; the D gene is possibly TRBD2 (6 bases). Germline loops: CDR1 MGHRA, CDR2 YSYEKL. Trimming left V 0 bases short and J 2 bases short, with 14 bases between. The length of the CDR3 is 16 residues.

This sequence joins TRBV6-1 and TRBJ1-1; D perhaps matches TRBD1 (6 bases). V shed 7 bases and J shed 0 bases, with 9 bases lying between them. Germline V gene lookup returns CDR1 MNHNS and CDR2 SASEGT. This CDR3 spans 13 amino acids. This CDR3 reads CASIGQMNTEAFF. The CDR3 DNA sequence: TGTGCCAGCATCGGACAGATGAACACTGAAGCTTTCTTT.

J is TRBJ1-3 and V is TRBV28, with TRBD1 matching over 7 bases. This CDR3 has 15 amino acids. V shed 5 bases, J shed 5 bases, and the junction held 9 bases outside the gene matches. The germline V gene has CDR1 MDHEN and CDR2 SYDVKM. This CDR3 is CASSGRTGSRNTIYF. CDR3 coding DNA: TGTGCCAGCAGTGGGCGGACAGGCTCAAGAAACACCATATATTTT.

V and J are TRBV7-6 and TRBJ1-3; D is possibly TRBD1 (5 bases). Trimming cost V 5 bases and J 8 bases, with 19 bases left between them. The CDR3 consists of 15 residues. CDR1 and CDR2 from the germline V gene are SGHVS and FNYEAQ. CDR3 sequence (DNA): TGTGCCAGCAGCAACCCACGGACATCGTGGGACACCATATATTTT. Protein: CASSNPRTSWDTIYF.

The chain couples TRBV5-4 to TRBJ2-5; D gene uncertain. The CDR3 consists of 13 residues. V lost 4 bases, J lost 2 bases, and 9 bases lay in between. The germline gives CDR1 SGHNT, CDR2 YYREEE (reference sequence). For the CDR3, the DNA is TGTGCCAGCAGCATACCTACACAAGAGACCCAGTACTTC. It codes for CASSIPTQETQYF.

CDR3 bases: TGCGCCAGCAGCTTGTCCGGGACTGAAAATGAAAAACTGTTTTTT. Residues: CASSLSGTENEKLFF. The chain carries TRBV5-1 and TRBJ1-4; TRBD1 is a possible D gene (5 bases). Germline CDR1 and CDR2: SGHRS and YFSETQ. This CDR3 comprises 15 residues. V gave up 1 base and J gave up 5 bases, with 12 bases separating them.

The chain combines TRBV7-5 with TRBJ2-4; the table's D call, TRBD2, has no DNA check behind it. TRBV7-5 is tagged as a pseudogene. The CDR3 runs 20 residues. The CDR3 here is CARSLWLAGGWDLAKNIQYF. The CDR3 DNA follows: TGTGCCAGAAGCCTCTGGCTAGCGGGAGGGTGGGATCTAGCCAAAAACATTCAGTACTTC.

This clone was counted a single time. The V and J genes are TRBV10-3 and TRBJ1-5; D is unclear. The germline CDR1 and CDR2 sequences are ENHRY and SYGVKD. V lost 4 bases and J 0 bases, leaving 7 bases between the germline ends. This CDR3 contains 14 residues. The CDR3 DNA is TGTGCCATCAGTGCACGGATTAGCAATCAGCCCCAGCATTTT. It encodes CAISARISNQPQHF.

This chain joins TRBV15 and TRBJ2-2; D gene uncertain. The CDR3 is 15 residues long. Trimming took off 5 bases at V and 0 bases at J, with 10 bases between the two ends. CDR1 is LNHNV, CDR2 YYDKDF, per germline (reference sequence). CDR3 coding DNA: TGTGCCACCAGCCGTAATTCAGCGAACACCGGGGAGCTGTTTTTT. It codes for CATSRNSANTGELFF.

The rearrangement links TRBV19 to TRBJ1-1; D gene unclear. V lost 10 bases and J lost 2, with 17 bases in between. CDR3 length: 14 residues. Germline V gene lookup returns CDR1 LNHDA and CDR2 SQIVND (reference sequence). Here the CDR3 DNA reads TGTGCCACTTCCTCCGGGAGGCCTAACACTGAAGCTTTCTTT. Its translation is CATSSGRPNTEAFF. Combining the CDR3 with reference TRBV19 and TRBJ1-1 gives the whole variable domain DGGITQSPKYLFRKEGQNVTLSCEQNLNHDAMYWYRQDPGQGLRLIYYSQIVNDFQKGDIAEGYSVSREKKESFPLTVTSAQKNPTAFYLCATSSGRPNTEAFFGQGTRLTVV.

This chain connects TRBV7-9 to TRBJ2-1; 7 bases agree with TRBD1. Germline values: CDR1 SEHNR, CDR2 FQNEAQ (reference sequence). V was pared by 2 bases and J by 10 bases, with 17 bases of the junction left unmatched. The CDR3 sequence is 17 residues long. CDR3 sequence (DNA): TGTGCCAGCAGCTTAAGGGGCCCGGGACAGATCAACGGAGAGCAGTTCTTC. Its protein is CASSLRGPGQINGEQFF. The entire variable domain, with the rest obtained from reference TRBV7-9 and TRBJ2-1, is as follows: DTGVSQNPRHKITKRGQNVTFRCDPISEHNRLYWYRQTLGQGPEFLTYFQNEAQLEKSRLLSDRFSAERPKGSFSTLEIQRTEQGDSAMYLCASSLRGPGQINGEQFFGPGTRLTVL.